Listed here is a single T cell receptor beta chain. Regarding treatment: around 19 received Ad26.COV2.S at low or high dose, single or two shots; about 5 received placebo; per-sample allocation not given. On day 63 after the first injection, vaccine and placebo recipients gave samples. This specimen belongs to a study of Ad26.COV2.S vaccination and SARS-CoV-2 variants. TCRdb keeps only in-frame clones here, not all; method: immunoSEQ multiplex PCR. The sample yields 400,000 or so clones, 80% to 90% seen once. V lost 1 base to trimming and J lost 1 base, with 11 bases between them. The CDR3 extends over 17 amino acids. Germline CDR1 LGHDT, CDR2 YNNKEL (reference sequence).

The sample consisted of peripheral blood, taken in a trial of Ad26.COV2.S vaccine versus placebo. The rearrangement joins TRBV3-1 (or the pseudogene TRBV3-2) to TRBJ1-6; D gene uncertain. The receptor was derived from a person aged 18-60 years who received the Ad26.COV2.S COVID-19 vaccine or a placebo. CDR3 loop: CASSQGLVYSYNSPLHF. DNA of the CDR3: TGTGCCAGCAGCCAAGGGCTGGTCTATTCCTATAATTCACCCCTCCACTTT.